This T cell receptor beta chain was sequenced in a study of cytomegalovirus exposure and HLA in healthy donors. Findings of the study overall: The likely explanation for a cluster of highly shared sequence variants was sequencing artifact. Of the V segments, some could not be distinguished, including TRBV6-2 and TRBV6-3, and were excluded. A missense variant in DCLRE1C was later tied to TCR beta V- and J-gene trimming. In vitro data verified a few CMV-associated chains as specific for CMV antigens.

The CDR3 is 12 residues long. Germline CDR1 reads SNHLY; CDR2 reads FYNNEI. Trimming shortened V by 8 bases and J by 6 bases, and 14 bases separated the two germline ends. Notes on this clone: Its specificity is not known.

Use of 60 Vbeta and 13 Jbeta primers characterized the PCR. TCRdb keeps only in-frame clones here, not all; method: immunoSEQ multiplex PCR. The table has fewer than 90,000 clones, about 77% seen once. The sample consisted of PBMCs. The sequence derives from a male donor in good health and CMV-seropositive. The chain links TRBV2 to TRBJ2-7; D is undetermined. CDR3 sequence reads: CASVHNLREQYF. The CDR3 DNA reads TGTGCCAGCGTCCACAACCTCCGCGAGCAGTACTTC.